The present T cell receptor (beta chain) was sequenced within a study of CD8 T cells in Susac syndrome. CDR1 is SGHTA and CDR2 is FQGNSA in the germline V gene. The CDR3 contains 15 residues. The ends were cut back, 1 base at V and 0 bases at J, with 9 bases in the middle. RNA amounts of roughly 0.5 to 1 ug underwent reverse transcription with random hexamers. The CDR3 of TCR beta was amplified by immunoSEQ multiplex PCR across 54 Vbeta and 13 Jbeta. TCRdb ran MiXCR on the immunoSEQ multiplex PCR reads and lists one entry per CDR3 protein. This sample has roughly 180,000 distinct CDR3 sequences, with around 94% found just once.

The TCR comes from a human donor with Susac syndrome. The sequenced sample consisted of CD4+ T cells from PBMCs. The chain employs TRBV7-2 and TRBJ1-2; possible D gene TRBD1, 6 bases. The CDR3 region is CASSLDRVSNYGYTF. Here the CDR3 DNA reads TGTGCCAGCAGCTTAGACAGGGTGTCTAACTATGGCTACACCTTC.